The entry below describes one T cell receptor (beta chain). Its antigen remains unknown. Deep TCR-beta sequencing used DNA from uncultured naive and memory CD4+ T cells. Assay: immunoSEQ multiplex PCR; the TCRdb copy retains only in-frame clones and omits some. The sample lists some 40,000 clones, approximately 85% occurring once. The CDR3 sequence is 19 residues long. Germline V lookup: CDR1 SGHDT, CDR2 YYEEEE. Trimming took 1 base from V and 1 from J; bases not matched to a gene: 11. The record originates from a study of CD4 T cells in relation to SARS-CoV-2 and coronaviruses. Study in general: Convalescent patients were 8 males and 4 females; two were Hispanic. Study conclusions and caveats: Crossreactivity was assessed only for spike protein, not other viral proteins. Each donor contributed either pre-pandemic or post-infection samples, not both.

Sequences were obtained from memory CD4+ T cells from PBMCs. V gene TRBV5-6 combines with J gene TRBJ2-7, with TRBD2 matching over 13 bases. The receptor comes from an adult with COVID-19. The CDR3 region is CASSLYPKGLAGVSYEQYF. CDR3 DNA sequence: TGTGCCAGCAGCTTGTACCCGAAAGGACTAGCGGGAGTTTCCTACGAGCAGTACTTC.